Presented here are 13 T cell receptor beta chains from one specimen sequenced in a study of control samples from healthy donors and cancer patients. Clones were sequenced by immunoSEQ multiplex PCR, and TCRdb holds only the in-frame ones, with some missing. The sample holds some 130,000 clones, 80% to 95% seen once. Specimen: blood. Receptors were obtained from a man aged 40-55 years in good health.

The chain joins TRBV27 to TRBJ1-2; tentatively, D is TRBD1 (5 bases). CDR1 and CDR2 (germline): MNHEY, SMNVEV (reference sequence). This CDR3 is built from 14 residues. The V and J ends lost 7 bases and 9 bases respectively, with 21 bases between them. CDR3: CASTSTVGVFSYTF. In DNA, the CDR3 is TGTGCCAGCACATCCACAGTGGGGGTTTTTAGCTACACCTTC.

This chain connects TRBV3-1 (or the pseudogene TRBV3-2) to TRBJ1-3, with a tentative D call TRBD1 (5 bases). Looked up from germline, CDR1 is LGHDT and CDR2 is YNNKEL (reference sequence). Trimming took off 0 bases at V and 0 bases at J, with 15 bases between the two ends. The CDR3 is 18 amino acids. The CDR3 DNA reads TGTGCCAGCAGCCAAGATAGGCCGGGACGCCTCTCTGGAAACACCATATATTTT. As protein: CASSQDRPGRLSGNTIYF.

The CDR3 DNA reads TGTGCCAGCTCACCACTCCCGGGGGACCGCAATCAGCCCCAGCATTTT. As protein: CASSPLPGDRNQPQHF. V usage is TRBV18 and J usage is TRBJ1-5, with a possible D match to TRBD1 (5 bases). Trimming shortened V by 1 base and J by 2 bases, and 12 bases separated the two germline ends. Germline CDR1 is KGHSH and CDR2 is LQKENI. CDR3 length: 16 amino acids. The entire variable domain, with the rest obtained from reference TRBV18 and TRBJ1-5, is as follows: NAGVMQNPRHLVRRRGQEARLRCSPMKGHSHVYWYRQLPEEGLKFMVYLQKENIIDESGMPKERFSAEFPKEGPSILRIQQVVRGDSAAYFCASSPLPGDRNQPQHFGDGTRLSIL.

V gene TRBV27 combines with J gene TRBJ1-4, with 7 bases aligning to TRBD1. The V segment lost 6 bases and the J segment 3 bases; nucleotides outside the gene matches: 4. CDR1 is MNHEY and CDR2 is SMNVEV in the germline V gene (reference sequence). The length of the CDR3 is 14 residues. The CDR3 DNA sequence: TGTGCCAGCAGCCAAACAGGGGCTAATGAAAAACTGTTTTTT. Translating gives CASSQTGANEKLFF.

Only one count was recorded for this clone. This chain joins TRBV19 and TRBJ1-6; D ambiguous. The CDR3 has 16 amino acids. Germline V gene data show CDR1 as LNHDA and CDR2 as SQIVND (reference sequence). V was pared by 6 bases and J by 0 bases, with 12 bases between. The CDR3 here is CASRKTLSSYNSPLHF. The DNA for the CDR3 is TGTGCCAGTAGGAAGACTCTGAGCTCCTATAATTCACCCCTCCACTTT.

The chain recombines TRBV2 with TRBJ1-5; 7 bases fit TRBD1. The CDR3 sequence is 14 residues long. Trimming took 4 bases from V and 5 from J; bases not matched to a gene: 5. Germline V gene data show CDR1 as SNHLY and CDR2 as FYNNEI. The CDR3 region has the DNA TGTGCCAGCAGTGCAAGGGACAGATATCAGCCCCAGCATTTT. Its protein product is CASSARDRYQPQHF.

The chain couples TRBV5-1 to TRBJ1-4; 8 bases are shared with TRBD1. Per germline, CDR1 SGHRS and CDR2 YFSETQ. The CDR3 consists of 19 residues. The V and J ends lost 0 bases and 5 bases, in that order; junction bases with no gene match: 15. DNA of the CDR3: TGCGCCAGCAGCTTGGAAGGACAGGGATCCCACAATGAGAATGAAAAACTGTTTTTT. Translating gives CASSLEGQGSHNENEKLFF.

The chain combines TRBV30 with TRBJ2-5; TRBD2 might be the D (5 bases). Germline V gives CDR1 GTSNPN, CDR2 SVGIG (reference sequence). The CDR3 totals 16 residues. Trimming removed 4 bases at V and 2 bases at J, with 20 bases between. This CDR3 is CAWKTGVGPRQETQYF. For the CDR3, the DNA is TGTGCCTGGAAGACCGGGGTAGGGCCGCGGCAAGAGACCCAGTACTTC. Combining the CDR3 with reference TRBV30 and TRBJ2-5 gives the whole variable domain SQTIHQWPATLVQPVGSPLSLECTVEGTSNPNLYWYRQAAGRGLQLLFYSVGIGQISSEVPQNLSASRPQDRQFILSSKKLLLSDSGFYLCAWKTGVGPRQETQYFGPGTRLLVL.

The chain is built from TRBV11-2 and TRBJ2-7; D possibly corresponds to TRBD1 (6 bases). CDR3 length equals 15 residues. V lost 7 bases and J 7 bases, leaving 23 bases between the germline ends. From germline, CDR1 is SGHAT and CDR2 FQNNGV. CDR3 residues: CASTFRLTGTLEQYF. The CDR3 DNA reads TGTGCCAGCACCTTCCGCCTGACAGGTACGCTGGAGCAGTACTTC.

This clone is a singleton in its sample. The rearrangement joins TRBV5-6 to TRBJ1-2; the D is unclear. Between the trimmed V and J ends, which lost 1 base and 4 bases, there was a span of 5 bases. CDR3 length: 12 amino acids. The V gene's germline CDR1 is SGHDT and CDR2 YYEEEE. The CDR3 reads CASSLFGYGYTF. In nucleotides, the CDR3 is TGTGCCAGCAGCTTGTTTGGCTATGGCTACACCTTC.

The chain carries TRBV11-3 and TRBJ2-5; 13 nucleotides align to TRBD2. The germline gives CDR1 SGHNT, CDR2 YENEEA. CDR3 size: 17 residues. The junction had 5 bases not matched to a gene; V was cut back by 2 bases and J by 2 bases. CDR3 coding DNA: TGTGCCAGCAGCTTATCGCTGGGACTAGCGGGGCAAGAGACCCAGTACTTC. Translating it yields CASSLSLGLAGQETQYF.

The chain carries TRBV2 and TRBJ2-4; 7 nucleotides line up with TRBD1. The CDR3 is 16 residues long. CDR1 and CDR2 from the germline V gene are SNHLY and FYNNEI. Unmatched junction bases numbered 9, after V lost 7 bases and J lost 0 bases. CDR3 bases: TGTGCCAGCACGCACGGACAGGCGATAGCCAAAAACATTCAGTACTTC. This encodes CASTHGQAIAKNIQYF. The complete variable domain, with remaining parts taken from reference TRBV2 and TRBJ2-4, reads EPEVTQTPSHQVTQMGQEVILRCVPISNHLYFYWYRQILGQKVEFLVSFYNNEISEKSEIFDDQFSVERPDGSNFTLKIRSTKLEDSAMYFCASTHGQAIAKNIQYFGAGTRLSVL.

The J gene is TRBJ2-3, the V gene TRBV5-5; 7 bases align to TRBD1. After removal of 4 bases from V and 6 bases from J, the junction contained 14 bases not matched to a gene. This CDR3 is 16 amino acids long. Germline CDR1 reads SGHKS; CDR2 reads YYEKEE (reference sequence). CDR3 DNA sequence: TGTGCCAGCAGCGAAACGGACAACAGGGGTTGGGATACGCAGTATTTT. Translation gives CASSETDNRGWDTQYF.